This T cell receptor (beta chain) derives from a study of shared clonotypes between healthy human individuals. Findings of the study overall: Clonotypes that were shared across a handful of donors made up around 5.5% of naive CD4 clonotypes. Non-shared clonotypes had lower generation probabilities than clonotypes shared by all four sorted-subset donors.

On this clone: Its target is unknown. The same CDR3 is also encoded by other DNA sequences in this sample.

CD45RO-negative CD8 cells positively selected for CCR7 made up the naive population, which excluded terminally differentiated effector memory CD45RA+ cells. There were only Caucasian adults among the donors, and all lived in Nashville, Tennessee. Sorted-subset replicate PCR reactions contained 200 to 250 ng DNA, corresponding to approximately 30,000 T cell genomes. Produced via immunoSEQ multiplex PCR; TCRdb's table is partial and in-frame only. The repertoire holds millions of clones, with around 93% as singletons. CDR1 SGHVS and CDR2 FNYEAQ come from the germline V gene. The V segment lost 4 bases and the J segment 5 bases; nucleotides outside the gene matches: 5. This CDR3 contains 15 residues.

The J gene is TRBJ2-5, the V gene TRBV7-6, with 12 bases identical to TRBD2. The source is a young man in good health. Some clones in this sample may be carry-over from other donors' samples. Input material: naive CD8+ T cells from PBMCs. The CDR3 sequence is CASSWTSGTRETQYF. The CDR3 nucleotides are TGTGCCAGCAGCTGGACTAGCGGGACACGGGAGACCCAGTACTTC.